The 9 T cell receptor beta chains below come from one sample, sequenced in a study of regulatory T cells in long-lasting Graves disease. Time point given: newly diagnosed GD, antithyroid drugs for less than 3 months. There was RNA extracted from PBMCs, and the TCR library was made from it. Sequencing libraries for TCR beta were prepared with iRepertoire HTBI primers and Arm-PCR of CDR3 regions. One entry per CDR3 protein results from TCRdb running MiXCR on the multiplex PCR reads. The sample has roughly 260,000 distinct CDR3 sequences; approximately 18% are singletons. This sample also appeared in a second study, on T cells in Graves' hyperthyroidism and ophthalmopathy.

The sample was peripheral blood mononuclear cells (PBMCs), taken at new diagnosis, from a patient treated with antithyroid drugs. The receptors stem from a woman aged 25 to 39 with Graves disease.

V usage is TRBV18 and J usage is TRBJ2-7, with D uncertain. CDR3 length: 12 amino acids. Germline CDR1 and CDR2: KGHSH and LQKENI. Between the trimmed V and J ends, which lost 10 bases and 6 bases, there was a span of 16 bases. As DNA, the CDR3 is TGTGCCACCCATTCGGTGGGTGGCGAGCAGTACTTC. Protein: CATHSVGGEQYF.

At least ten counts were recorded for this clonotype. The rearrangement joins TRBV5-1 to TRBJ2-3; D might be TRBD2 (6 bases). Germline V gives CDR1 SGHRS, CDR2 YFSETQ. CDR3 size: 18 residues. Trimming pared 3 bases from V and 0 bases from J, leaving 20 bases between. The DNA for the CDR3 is TGCGCCAGCAGCTCGTTGCTTGGGGGGACTGCTAGCACAGATACGCAGTATTTT. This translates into CASSSLLGGTASTDTQYF.

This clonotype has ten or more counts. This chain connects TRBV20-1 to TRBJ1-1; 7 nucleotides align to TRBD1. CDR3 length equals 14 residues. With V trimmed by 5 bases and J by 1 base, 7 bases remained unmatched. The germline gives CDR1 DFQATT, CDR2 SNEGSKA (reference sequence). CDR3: CSAATGAPNTEAFF. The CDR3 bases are TGCAGTGCTGCCACAGGGGCCCCGAACACTGAAGCTTTCTTT.

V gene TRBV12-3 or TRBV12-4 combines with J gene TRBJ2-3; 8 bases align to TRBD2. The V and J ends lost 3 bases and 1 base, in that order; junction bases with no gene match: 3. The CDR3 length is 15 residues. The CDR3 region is CASSFGRGGTDTQYF. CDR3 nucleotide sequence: TGTGCCAGCAGTTTTGGGCGGGGGGGCACAGATACGCAGTATTTT.

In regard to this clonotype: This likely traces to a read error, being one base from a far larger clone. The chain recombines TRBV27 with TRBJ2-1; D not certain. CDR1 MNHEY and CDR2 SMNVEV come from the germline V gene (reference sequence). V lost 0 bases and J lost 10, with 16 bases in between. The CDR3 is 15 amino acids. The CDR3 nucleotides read TGTGCCAGCAGTTTATCGCCCAGAATTTACTACGAGCAGTTCTTC. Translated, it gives CASSLSPRIYYEQFF.

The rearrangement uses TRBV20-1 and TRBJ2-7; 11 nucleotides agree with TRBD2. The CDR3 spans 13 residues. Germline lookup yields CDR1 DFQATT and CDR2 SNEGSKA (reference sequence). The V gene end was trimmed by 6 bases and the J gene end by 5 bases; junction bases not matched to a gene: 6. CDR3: CSASTSGVHEQYF. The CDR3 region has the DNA TGCAGTGCGTCGACTAGCGGGGTCCACGAGCAGTACTTC.

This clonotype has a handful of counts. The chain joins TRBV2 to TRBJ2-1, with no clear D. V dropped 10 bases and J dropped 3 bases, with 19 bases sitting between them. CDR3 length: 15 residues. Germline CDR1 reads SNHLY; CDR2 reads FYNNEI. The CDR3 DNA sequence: TGTGCCATCCTCCGGACCGAAGATTTCTACAATGAGCAGTTCTTC. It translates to CAILRTEDFYNEQFF.

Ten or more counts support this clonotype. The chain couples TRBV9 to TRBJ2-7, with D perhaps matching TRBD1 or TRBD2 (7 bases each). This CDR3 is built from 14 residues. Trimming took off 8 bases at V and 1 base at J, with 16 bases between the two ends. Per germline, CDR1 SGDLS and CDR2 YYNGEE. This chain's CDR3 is CASSGGDRSYEQYF. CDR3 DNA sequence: TGTGCCAGTAGTGGGGGGGACAGATCCTACGAGCAGTACTTC.

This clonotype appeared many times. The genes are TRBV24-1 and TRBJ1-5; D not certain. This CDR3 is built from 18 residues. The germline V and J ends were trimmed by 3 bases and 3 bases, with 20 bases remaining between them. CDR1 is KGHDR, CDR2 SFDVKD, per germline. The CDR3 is CATSDAGFGPGYNQPQHF. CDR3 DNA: TGTGCCACCAGTGATGCCGGCTTTGGACCGGGGTACAATCAGCCCCAGCATTTT.